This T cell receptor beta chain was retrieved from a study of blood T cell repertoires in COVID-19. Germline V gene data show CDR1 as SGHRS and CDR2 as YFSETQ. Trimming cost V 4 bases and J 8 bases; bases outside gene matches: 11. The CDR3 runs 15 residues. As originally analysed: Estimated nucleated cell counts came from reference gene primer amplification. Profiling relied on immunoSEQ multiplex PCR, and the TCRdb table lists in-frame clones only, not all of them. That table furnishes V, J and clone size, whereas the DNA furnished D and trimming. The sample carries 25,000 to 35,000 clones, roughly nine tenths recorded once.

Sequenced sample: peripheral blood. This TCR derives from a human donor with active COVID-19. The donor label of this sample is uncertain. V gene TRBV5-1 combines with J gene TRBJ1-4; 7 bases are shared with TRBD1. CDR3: CASSVDRTIREKLFF. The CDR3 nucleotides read TGCGCCAGCAGCGTGGACAGGACGATTAGGGAAAAACTGTTTTTT.